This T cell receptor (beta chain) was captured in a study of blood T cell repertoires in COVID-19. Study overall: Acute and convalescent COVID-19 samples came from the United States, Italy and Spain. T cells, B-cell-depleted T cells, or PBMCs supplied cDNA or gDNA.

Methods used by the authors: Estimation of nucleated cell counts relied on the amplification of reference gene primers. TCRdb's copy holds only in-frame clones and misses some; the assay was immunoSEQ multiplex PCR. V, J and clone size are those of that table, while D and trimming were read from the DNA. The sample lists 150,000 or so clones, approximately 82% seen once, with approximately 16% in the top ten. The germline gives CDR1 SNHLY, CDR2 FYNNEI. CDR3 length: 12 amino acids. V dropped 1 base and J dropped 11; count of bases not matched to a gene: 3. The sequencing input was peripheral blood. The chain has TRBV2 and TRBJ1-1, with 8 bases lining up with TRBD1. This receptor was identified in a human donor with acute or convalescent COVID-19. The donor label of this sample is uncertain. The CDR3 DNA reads TGTGCCAGCAGTGAAGATACAGGGGGGGCTTTCTTT. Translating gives CASSEDTGGAFF.